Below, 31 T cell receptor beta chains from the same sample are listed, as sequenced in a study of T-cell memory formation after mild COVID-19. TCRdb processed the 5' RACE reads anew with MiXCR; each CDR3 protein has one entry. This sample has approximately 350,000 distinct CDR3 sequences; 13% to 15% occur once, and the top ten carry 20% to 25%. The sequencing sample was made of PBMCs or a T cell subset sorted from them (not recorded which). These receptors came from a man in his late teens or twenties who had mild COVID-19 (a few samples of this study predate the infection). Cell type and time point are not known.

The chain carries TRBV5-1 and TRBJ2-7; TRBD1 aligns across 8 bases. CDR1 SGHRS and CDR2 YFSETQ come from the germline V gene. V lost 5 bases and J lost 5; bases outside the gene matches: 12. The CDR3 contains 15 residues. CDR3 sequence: CASRGTGQDFHEQYF. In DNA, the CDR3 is TGCGCCAGCAGGGGGACGGGACAGGATTTCCACGAGCAGTACTTC.

The CDR3 sequence: CSVERSGGEAFF. DNA for the CDR3: TGCAGCGTTGAAAGATCAGGGGGTGAAGCTTTCTTT. V gene TRBV29-1 combines with J gene TRBJ1-1; 7 bases fit TRBD1. The CDR3 consists of 12 residues. V was pared by 2 bases and J by 7 bases, with 4 bases of the junction left unmatched. Germline V CDR1 and CDR2: SQVTM, ANQGSEA.

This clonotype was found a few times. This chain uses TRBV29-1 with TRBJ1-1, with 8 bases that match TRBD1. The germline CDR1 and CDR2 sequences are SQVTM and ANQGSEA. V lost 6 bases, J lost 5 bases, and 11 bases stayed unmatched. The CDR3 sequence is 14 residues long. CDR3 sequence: CSVYSGQGWTEAFF. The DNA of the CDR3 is TGCAGCGTGTACAGCGGACAGGGATGGACTGAAGCTTTCTTT. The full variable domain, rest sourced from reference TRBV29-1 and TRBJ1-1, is SAVISQKPSRDICQRGTSLTIQCQVDSQVTMMFWYRQQPGQSLTLIATANQGSEATYESGFVIDKFPISRPNLTFSTLTVSNMSPEDSSIYLCSVYSGQGWTEAFFGQGTRLTVV.

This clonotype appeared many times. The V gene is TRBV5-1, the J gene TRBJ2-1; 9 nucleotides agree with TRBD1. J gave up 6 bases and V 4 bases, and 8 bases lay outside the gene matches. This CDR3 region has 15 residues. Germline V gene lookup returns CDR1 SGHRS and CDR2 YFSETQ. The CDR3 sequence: CASSPGGTGSNEQFF. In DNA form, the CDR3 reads TGCGCCAGCAGCCCTGGGGGGACAGGGTCCAATGAGCAGTTCTTC. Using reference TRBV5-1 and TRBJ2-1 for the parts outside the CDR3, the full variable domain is KAGVTQTPRYLIKTRGQQVTLSCSPISGHRSVSWYQQTPGQGLQFLFEYFSETQRNKGNFPGRFSGRQFSNSRSEMNVSTLELGDSALYLCASSPGGTGSNEQFFGPGTRLTVL.

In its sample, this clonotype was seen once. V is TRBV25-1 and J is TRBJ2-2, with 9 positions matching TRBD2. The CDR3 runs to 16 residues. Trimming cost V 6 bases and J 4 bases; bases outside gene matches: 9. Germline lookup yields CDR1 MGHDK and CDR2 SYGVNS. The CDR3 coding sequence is TGTGCCAGCAGGAAGGAAGCGGGGGGTCTCACCGGGGAGCTGTTTTTT. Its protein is CASRKEAGGLTGELFF.

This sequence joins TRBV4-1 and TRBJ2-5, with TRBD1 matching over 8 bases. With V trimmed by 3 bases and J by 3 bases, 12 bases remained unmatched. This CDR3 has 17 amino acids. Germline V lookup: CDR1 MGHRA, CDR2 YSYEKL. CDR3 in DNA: TGCGCCAGCAGCCAGAGGTTGATCGACAGGGGTAAAGAGACCCAGTACTTC. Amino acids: CASSQRLIDRGKETQYF.

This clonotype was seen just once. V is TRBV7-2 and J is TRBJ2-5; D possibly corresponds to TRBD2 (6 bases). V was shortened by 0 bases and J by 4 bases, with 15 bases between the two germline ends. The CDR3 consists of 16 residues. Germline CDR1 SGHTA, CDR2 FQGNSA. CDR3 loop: CASSLALTSNGETQYF. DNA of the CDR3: TGTGCCAGCAGCTTAGCGCTCACTAGCAACGGAGAGACCCAGTACTTC.

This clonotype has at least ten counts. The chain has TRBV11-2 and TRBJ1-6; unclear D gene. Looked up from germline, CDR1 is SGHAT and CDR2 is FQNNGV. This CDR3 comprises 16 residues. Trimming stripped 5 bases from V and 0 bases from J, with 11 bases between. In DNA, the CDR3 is TGTGCCAGCAGCCTTATACAGAGCTCCTATAATTCACCCCTCCACTTT. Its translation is CASSLIQSSYNSPLHF.

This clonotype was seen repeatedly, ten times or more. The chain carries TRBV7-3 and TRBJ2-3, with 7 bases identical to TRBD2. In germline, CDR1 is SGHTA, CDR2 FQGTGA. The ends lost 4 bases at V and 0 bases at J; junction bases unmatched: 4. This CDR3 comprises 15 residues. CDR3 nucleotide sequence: TGTGCCAGCAGCTCCCTGGGGGGGAGCACAGATACGCAGTATTTT. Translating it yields CASSSLGGSTDTQYF.

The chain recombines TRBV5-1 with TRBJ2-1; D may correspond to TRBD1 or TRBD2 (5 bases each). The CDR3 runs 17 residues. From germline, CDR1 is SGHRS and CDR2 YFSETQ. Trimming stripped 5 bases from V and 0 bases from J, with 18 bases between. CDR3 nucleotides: TGCGCCAGCAGTTCCTTGACTACCGGGACCTCCTACAATGAGCAGTTCTTC. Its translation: CASSSLTTGTSYNEQFF.

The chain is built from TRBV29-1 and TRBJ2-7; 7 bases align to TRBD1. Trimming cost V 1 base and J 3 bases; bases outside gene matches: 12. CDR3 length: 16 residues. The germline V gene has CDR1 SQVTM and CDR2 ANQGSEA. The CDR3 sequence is CSVEVVLQGTDYEQYF. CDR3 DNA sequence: TGCAGCGTTGAAGTAGTCCTACAGGGGACAGACTACGAGCAGTACTTC.

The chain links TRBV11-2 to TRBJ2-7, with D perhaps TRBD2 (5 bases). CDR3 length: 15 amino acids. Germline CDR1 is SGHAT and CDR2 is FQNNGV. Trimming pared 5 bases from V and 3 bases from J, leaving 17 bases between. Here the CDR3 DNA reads TGTGCCAGCAGCCCCGGATGGGGAGCAAGCTACGAGCAGTACTTC. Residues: CASSPGWGASYEQYF.

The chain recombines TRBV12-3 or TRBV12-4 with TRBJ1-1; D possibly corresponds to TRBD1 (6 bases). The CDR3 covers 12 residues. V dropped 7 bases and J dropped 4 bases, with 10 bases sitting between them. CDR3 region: CASKQGPTEAFF. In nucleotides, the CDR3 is TGTGCCAGCAAGCAGGGGCCCACTGAAGCTTTCTTT.

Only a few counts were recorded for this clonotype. The CDR3 DNA follows: TGTGCCAGTAGTATAACATCCTACTCCTACAATGAGCAGTTCTTC. The encoded protein is CASSITSYSYNEQFF. The chain employs TRBV19 and TRBJ2-1; D is unresolved. This CDR3 is 15 amino acids long. In germline, CDR1 is LNHDA, CDR2 SQIVND (reference sequence). V lost 2 bases, J lost 0 bases, and 8 bases lay in between.

CDR3 nucleotide sequence: TGCGCCAGCAGACAGGGACAGCCGAATTCACCCCTCCACTTT. This gives the protein CASRQGQPNSPLHF. V usage is TRBV5-1 and J usage is TRBJ1-6; the match to TRBD1 covers 7 bases. V shed 5 bases, J shed 7 bases, and the junction held 6 bases outside the gene matches. This CDR3 region has 14 residues. Germline V CDR1 and CDR2: SGHRS, YFSETQ.

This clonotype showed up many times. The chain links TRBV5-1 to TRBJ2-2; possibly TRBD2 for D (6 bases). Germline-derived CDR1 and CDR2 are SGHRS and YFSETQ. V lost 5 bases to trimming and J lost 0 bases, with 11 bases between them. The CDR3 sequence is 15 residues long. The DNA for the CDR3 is TGCGCCAGCAGTAAGGCGGGGTCGAACACCGGGGAGCTGTTTTTT. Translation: CASSKAGSNTGELFF.

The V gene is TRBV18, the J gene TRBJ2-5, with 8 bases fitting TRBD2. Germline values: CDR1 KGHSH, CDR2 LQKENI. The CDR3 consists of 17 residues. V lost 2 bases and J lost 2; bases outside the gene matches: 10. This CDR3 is CASSPIAVAGIQETQYF. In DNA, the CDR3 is TGTGCCAGCTCACCAATCGCGGTAGCGGGGATTCAAGAGACCCAGTACTTC.

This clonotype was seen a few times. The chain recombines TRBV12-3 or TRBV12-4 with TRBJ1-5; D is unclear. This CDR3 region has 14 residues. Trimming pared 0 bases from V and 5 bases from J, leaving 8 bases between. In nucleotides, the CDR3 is TGTGCCAGCAGTTTAGCCCCCCGGTATCAGCCCCAGCATTTT. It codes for CASSLAPRYQPQHF.

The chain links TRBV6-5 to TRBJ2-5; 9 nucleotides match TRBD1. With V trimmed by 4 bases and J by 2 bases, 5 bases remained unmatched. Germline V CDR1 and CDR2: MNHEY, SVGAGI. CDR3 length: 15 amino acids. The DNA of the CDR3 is TGTGCCAGCAGTTCTATCGACAGGGGGCAAGAGACCCAGTACTTC. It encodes CASSSIDRGQETQYF.

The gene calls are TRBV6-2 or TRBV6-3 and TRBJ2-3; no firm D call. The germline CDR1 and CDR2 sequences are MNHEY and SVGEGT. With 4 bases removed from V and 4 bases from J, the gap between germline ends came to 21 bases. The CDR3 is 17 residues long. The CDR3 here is CASSSPQTRGRPDTQYF. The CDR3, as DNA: TGTGCCAGCAGTTCTCCCCAGACCCGCGGAAGGCCAGATACGCAGTATTTT.

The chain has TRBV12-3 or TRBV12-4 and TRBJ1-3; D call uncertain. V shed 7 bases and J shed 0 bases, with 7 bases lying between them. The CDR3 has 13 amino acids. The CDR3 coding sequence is TGTGCCAGCACCACTAGCTCTGGAAACACCATATATTTT. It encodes CASTTSSGNTIYF.

DNA for the CDR3: TGTGCCACCAGCAGAGATAGGGAGGGAGCCACTGAAGCTTTCTTT. It encodes CATSRDREGATEAFF. The chain is built from TRBV15 and TRBJ1-1; D is unclear. Trimming removed 0 bases at V and 4 bases at J, with 12 bases between. The CDR3 extends over 15 amino acids. The germline V gene has CDR1 LNHNV and CDR2 YYDKDF (reference sequence).

CDR3 loop: CASRPPGVRGETQYF. DNA of the CDR3: TGTGCCAGCAGACCACCAGGGGTGAGGGGAGAGACCCAGTACTTC. The chain links TRBV6-5 to TRBJ2-5; D perhaps matches TRBD1 (6 bases). CDR1 is MNHEY and CDR2 is SVGAGI in the germline V gene. The ends were cut back, 6 bases at V and 4 bases at J, with 18 bases in the middle. This CDR3 spans 15 amino acids.

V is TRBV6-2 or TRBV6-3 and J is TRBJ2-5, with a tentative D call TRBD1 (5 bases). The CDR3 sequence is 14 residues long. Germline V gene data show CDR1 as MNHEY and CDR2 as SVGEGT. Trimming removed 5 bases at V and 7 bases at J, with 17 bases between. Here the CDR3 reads CASSDPRQMWTQYF. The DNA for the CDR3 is TGTGCCAGCAGTGACCCGCGACAGATGTGGACCCAGTACTTC.

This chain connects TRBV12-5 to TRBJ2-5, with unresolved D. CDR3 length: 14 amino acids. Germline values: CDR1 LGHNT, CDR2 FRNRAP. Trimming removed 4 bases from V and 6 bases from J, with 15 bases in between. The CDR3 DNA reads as TGTGCTAGTGGTTCCAGACTCCTGGGTCAGACCCAGTACTTC. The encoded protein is CASGSRLLGQTQYF.

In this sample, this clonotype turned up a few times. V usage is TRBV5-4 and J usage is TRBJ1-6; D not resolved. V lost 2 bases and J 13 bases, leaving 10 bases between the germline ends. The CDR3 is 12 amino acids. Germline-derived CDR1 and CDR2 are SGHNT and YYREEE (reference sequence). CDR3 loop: CASSFEQRPLHF. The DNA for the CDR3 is TGTGCCAGCAGCTTCGAACAGAGGCCCCTCCACTTT.

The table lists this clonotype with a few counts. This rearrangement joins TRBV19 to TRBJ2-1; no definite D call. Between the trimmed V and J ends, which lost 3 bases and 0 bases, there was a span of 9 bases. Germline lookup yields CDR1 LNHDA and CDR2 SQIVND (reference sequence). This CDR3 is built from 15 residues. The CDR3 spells CASSMGFSSYNEQFF. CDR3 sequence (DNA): TGTGCCAGTAGTATGGGGTTTAGCTCCTACAATGAGCAGTTCTTC.

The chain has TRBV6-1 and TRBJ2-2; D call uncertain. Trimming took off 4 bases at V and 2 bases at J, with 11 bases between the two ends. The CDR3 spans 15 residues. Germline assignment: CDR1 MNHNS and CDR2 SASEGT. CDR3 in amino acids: CASSVNGYNTGELFF. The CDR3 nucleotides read TGTGCCAGCAGTGTAAACGGTTACAACACCGGGGAGCTGTTTTTT.

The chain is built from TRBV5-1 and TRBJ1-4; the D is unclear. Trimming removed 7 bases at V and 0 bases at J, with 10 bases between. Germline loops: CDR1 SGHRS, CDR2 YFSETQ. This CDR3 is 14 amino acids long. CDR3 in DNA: TGCGCCAGCGCCTCAACGGCAACTAATGAAAAACTGTTTTTT. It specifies CASASTATNEKLFF.

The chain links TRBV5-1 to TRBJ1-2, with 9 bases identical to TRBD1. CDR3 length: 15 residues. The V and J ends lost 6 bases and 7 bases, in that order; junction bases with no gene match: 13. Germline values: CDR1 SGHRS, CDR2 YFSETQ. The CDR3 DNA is TGCGCCAGCAACCCTCGGGGACAGGGTACCGGTGGCTACACCTTC. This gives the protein CASNPRGQGTGGYTF.

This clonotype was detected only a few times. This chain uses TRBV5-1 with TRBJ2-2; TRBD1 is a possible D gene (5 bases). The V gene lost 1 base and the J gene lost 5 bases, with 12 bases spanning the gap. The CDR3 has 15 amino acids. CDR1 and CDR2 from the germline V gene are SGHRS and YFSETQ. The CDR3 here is CASSLSSRATGELFF. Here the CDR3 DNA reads TGCGCCAGCAGCTTGAGCTCCAGGGCGACCGGGGAGCTGTTTTTT.